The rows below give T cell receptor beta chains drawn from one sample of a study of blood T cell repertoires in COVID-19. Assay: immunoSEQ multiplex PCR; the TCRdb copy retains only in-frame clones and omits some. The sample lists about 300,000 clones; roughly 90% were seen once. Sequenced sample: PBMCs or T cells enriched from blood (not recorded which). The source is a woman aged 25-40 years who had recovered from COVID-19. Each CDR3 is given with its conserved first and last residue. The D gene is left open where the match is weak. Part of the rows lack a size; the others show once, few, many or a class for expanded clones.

CDR3nt: TGCGCCAGCAGCCTGGTTGGACTAGCTAGCACAGATACGCAGTATTTT; CDR3aa: CASSLVGLASTDTQYF; abundance: -; j_gene: TRBJ2-3; v_gene: TRBV5-1; d_gene: TRBD2
CDR3nt: TGTGCCAGCAGCCCGTCCTGGGCCCACGAGCAGTACTTC; CDR3aa: CASSPSWAHEQYF; abundance: -; j_gene: TRBJ2-7; v_gene: TRBV6-2/TRBV6-3; d_gene: -
CDR3nt: TGTGCCAGCAGCCGATTAACTGAGCCCCAGCATTTT; CDR3aa: CASSRLTEPQHF; abundance: -; j_gene: TRBJ1-5; v_gene: TRBV7-8; d_gene: -
CDR3nt: TGTGCCAGCAGTCAGACCGGGACATCGGGCTACGAGCAGTACTTC; CDR3aa: CASSQTGTSGYEQYF; abundance: -; j_gene: TRBJ2-7; v_gene: TRBV25-1; d_gene: -
CDR3nt: TGTGCCAGCAGCTTAGCAGCCAGGGGTAACAATCAGCCCCAGCATTTT; CDR3aa: CASSLAARGNNQPQHF; abundance: -; j_gene: TRBJ1-5; v_gene: TRBV7-8; d_gene: -
CDR3nt: TGTGCCAGCAGCCCCCGACTGCACTCTGGGGCCAACGTCCTGACTTTC; CDR3aa: CASSPRLHSGANVLTF; abundance: -; j_gene: TRBJ2-6; v_gene: TRBV7-9; d_gene: -
CDR3nt: TGTGCCAGCAGCGTAGAGACTAGCGGGCTTCCCTACAATGAGCAGTTCTTC; CDR3aa: CASSVETSGLPYNEQFF; abundance: -; j_gene: TRBJ2-1; v_gene: TRBV7-6; d_gene: TRBD2
CDR3nt: TGTGCCACCAGTGATGCCAGGGGGTATCAGCCCCAGCATTTT; CDR3aa: CATSDARGYQPQHF; abundance: -; j_gene: TRBJ1-5; v_gene: TRBV24-1; d_gene: TRBD1
CDR3nt: TGCAGCGTCCATAGCGGGAGGAGCTACGAGCAGTACTTC; CDR3aa: CSVHSGRSYEQYF; abundance: -; j_gene: TRBJ2-7; v_gene: TRBV29-1; d_gene: TRBD2
CDR3nt: TGTGCCAGCAGTCGCCCACAGGGGTCTTCCTACGAGCAGTACTTC; CDR3aa: CASSRPQGSSYEQYF; abundance: -; j_gene: TRBJ2-7; v_gene: TRBV28; d_gene: TRBD1
CDR3nt: TGTGCCACCAGTGGCCTAGCGGGCACAGATACGCAGTATTTT; CDR3aa: CATSGLAGTDTQYF; abundance: -; j_gene: TRBJ2-3; v_gene: TRBV24-1; d_gene: TRBD2
CDR3nt: TGTGCCAGCAGCGTACTAGCGGGAGGCCCCACAGATACGCAGTATTTT; CDR3aa: CASSVLAGGPTDTQYF; abundance: -; j_gene: TRBJ2-3; v_gene: TRBV7-2; d_gene: TRBD2
CDR3nt: TGTGCCAGCAGTGACTCTAGGCGGGAGGTCAGTGAGCAGTTCTTC; CDR3aa: CASSDSRREVSEQFF; abundance: -; j_gene: TRBJ2-1; v_gene: TRBV6-4; d_gene: TRBD2
CDR3nt: TGTGCCAGCAGCTTAATGGGCGGGACGGCGGGCAATGAGCAGTTCTTC; CDR3aa: CASSLMGGTAGNEQFF; abundance: once; j_gene: TRBJ2-1; v_gene: TRBV7-3; d_gene: -
CDR3nt: TGTGCCAGCAGCCCTACTGGAGGGGGCGATATCCACTTC; CDR3aa: CASSPTGGGDIHF; abundance: -; j_gene: TRBJ2-5; v_gene: TRBV28; d_gene: -